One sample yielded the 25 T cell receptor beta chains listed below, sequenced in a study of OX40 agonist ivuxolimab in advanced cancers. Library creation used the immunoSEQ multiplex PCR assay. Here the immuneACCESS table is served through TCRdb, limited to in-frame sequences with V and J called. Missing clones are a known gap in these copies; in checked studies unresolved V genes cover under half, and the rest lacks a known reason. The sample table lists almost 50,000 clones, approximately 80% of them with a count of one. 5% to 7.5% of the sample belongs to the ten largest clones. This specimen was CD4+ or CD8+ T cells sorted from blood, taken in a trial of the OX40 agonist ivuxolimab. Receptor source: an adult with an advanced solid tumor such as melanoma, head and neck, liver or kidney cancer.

This chain's CDR3 is CASSFSGGAIDTQYF. In DNA form, the CDR3 reads TGTGCCAGCAGCTTTAGCGGGGGGGCGATAGATACGCAGTATTTT. V usage is TRBV7-9 and J usage is TRBJ2-3; 11 bases align to TRBD2. Germline trimming cut 3 bases from V and 5 bases from J; bases unmatched to any gene: 4. CDR3 length: 15 amino acids. Germline V gives CDR1 SEHNR, CDR2 FQNEAQ (reference sequence).

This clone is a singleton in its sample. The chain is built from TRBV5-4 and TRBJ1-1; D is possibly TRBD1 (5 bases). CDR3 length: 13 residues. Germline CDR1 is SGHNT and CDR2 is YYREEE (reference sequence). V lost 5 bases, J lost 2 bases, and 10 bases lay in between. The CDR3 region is CASRPRGNTEAFF. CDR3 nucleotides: TGTGCCAGCAGGCCGAGGGGTAACACTGAAGCTTTCTTT.

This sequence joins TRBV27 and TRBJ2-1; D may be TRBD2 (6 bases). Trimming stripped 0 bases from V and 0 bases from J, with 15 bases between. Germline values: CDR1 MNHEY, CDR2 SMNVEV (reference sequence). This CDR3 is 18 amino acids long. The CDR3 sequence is CASSLSTKRVGSYNEQFF. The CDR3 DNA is TGTGCCAGCAGTTTATCTACTAAGCGGGTAGGCTCCTACAATGAGCAGTTCTTC.

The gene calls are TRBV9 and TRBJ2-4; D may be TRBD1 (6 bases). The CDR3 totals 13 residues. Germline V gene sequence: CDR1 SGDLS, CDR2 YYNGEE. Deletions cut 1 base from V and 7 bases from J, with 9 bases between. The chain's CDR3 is CASSVTQGNIQYF. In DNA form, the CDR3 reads TGTGCCAGCAGCGTAACACAGGGTAACATTCAGTACTTC.

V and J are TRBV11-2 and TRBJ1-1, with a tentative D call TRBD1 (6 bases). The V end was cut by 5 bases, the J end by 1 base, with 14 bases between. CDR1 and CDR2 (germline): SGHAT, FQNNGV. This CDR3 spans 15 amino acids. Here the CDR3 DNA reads TGTGCCAGCAGCCATGGGGGGCTACCGAACACTGAAGCTTTCTTT. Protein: CASSHGGLPNTEAFF.

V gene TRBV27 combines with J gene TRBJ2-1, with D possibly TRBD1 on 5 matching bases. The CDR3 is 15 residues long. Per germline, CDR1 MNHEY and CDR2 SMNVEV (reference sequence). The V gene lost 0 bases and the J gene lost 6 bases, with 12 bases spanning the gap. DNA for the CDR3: TGTGCCAGCAGTTTATCGGACCCCAGGGTCAATGAGCAGTTCTTC. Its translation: CASSLSDPRVNEQFF.

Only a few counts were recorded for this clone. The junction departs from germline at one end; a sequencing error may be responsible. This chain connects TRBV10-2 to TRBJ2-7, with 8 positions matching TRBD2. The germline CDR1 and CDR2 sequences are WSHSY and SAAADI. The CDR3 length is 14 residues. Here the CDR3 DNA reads TGCGCCAGTAGTGAGCATCGGGGGGGGTACGAGCAGTACTTC. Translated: CASSEHRGGYEQYF.

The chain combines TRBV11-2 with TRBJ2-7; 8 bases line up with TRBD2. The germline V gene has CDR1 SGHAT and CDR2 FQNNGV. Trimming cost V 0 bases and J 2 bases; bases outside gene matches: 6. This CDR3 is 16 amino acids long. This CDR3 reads CASSLEAGVVTYEQYF. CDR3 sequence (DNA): TGTGCCAGCAGCTTAGAAGCGGGAGTTGTAACCTACGAGCAGTACTTC. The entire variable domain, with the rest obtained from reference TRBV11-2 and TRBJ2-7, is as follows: EAGVAQSPRYKIIEKRQSVAFWCNPISGHATLYWYQQILGQGPKLLIQFQNNGVVDDSQLPKDRFSAERLKGVDSTLKIQPAKLEDSAVYLCASSLEAGVVTYEQYFGPGTRLTVT.

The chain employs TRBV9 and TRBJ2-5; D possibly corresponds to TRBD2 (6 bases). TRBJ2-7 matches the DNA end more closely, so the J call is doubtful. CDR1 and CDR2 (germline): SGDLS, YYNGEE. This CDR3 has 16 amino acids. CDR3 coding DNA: TGTGCCAGCAGCGTAGATTTGGGGACGGGGGACTACGAGCAGTACTTC. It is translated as CASSVDLGTGDYEQYF.

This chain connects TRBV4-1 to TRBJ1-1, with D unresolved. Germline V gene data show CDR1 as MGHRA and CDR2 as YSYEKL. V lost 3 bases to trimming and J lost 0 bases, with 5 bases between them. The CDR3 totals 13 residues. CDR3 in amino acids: CASSHRLNTEAFF. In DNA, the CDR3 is TGCGCCAGCAGCCACAGATTGAACACTGAAGCTTTCTTT.

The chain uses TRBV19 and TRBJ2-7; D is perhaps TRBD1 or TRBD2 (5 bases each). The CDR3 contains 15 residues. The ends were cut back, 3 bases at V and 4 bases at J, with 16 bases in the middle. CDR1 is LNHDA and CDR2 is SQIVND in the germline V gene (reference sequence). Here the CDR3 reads CASSIGTEVGYEQYF. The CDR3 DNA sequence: TGTGCCAGTAGTATCGGGACCGAAGTGGGGTACGAGCAGTACTTC.

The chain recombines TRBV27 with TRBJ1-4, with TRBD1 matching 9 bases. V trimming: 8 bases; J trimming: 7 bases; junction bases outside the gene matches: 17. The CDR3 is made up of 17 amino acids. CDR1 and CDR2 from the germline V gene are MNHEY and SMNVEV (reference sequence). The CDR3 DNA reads TGTGCCAGCGGACTAACAGGGGGCGCAGGGGGATTTGAAAAACTGTTTTTT. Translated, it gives CASGLTGGAGGFEKLFF.

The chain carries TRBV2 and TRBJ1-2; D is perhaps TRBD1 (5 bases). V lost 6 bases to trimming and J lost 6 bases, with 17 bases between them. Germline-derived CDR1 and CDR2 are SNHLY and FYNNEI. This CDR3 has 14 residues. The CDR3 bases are TGTGCCAGCAGGGGTCTACAGGAGCTCCATGGCTACACCTTC. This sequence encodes CASRGLQELHGYTF.

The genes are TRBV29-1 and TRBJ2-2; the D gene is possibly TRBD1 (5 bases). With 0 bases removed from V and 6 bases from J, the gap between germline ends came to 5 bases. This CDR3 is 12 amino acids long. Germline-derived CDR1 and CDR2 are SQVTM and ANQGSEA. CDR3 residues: CSVEEGPGELFF. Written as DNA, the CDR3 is TGCAGCGTTGAAGAGGGGCCCGGGGAGCTGTTTTTT.

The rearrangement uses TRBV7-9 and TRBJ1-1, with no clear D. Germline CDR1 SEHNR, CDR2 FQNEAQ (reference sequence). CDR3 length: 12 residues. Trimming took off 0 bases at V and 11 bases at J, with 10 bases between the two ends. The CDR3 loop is CASSLAGQEAFF. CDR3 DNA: TGTGCCAGCAGCTTAGCGGGTCAGGAGGCTTTCTTT.

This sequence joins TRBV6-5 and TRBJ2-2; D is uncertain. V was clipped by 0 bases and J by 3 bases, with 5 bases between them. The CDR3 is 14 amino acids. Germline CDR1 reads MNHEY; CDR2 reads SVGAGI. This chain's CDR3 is CASSYSTDTGELFF. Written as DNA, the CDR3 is TGTGCCAGCAGTTACTCGACCGACACCGGGGAGCTGTTTTTT.

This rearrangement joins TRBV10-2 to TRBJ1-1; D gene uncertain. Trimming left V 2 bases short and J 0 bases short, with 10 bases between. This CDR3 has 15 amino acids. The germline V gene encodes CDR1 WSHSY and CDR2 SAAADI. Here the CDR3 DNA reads TGCGCCAGCAGTGAGAGTAGTACAGTGAACACTGAAGCTTTCTTT. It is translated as CASSESSTVNTEAFF.

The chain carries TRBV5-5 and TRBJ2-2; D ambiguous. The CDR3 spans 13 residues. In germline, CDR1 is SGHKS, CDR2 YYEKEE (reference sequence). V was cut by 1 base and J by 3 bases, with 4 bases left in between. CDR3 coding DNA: TGTGCCAGCAGCTTGCTTCACACCGGGGAGCTGTTTTTT. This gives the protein CASSLLHTGELFF.

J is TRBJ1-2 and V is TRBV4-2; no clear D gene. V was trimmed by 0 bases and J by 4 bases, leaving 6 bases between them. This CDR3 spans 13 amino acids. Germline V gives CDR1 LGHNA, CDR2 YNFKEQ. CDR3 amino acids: CASSQDTSYGYTF. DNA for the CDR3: TGTGCCAGCAGCCAAGATACTAGCTATGGCTACACCTTC.

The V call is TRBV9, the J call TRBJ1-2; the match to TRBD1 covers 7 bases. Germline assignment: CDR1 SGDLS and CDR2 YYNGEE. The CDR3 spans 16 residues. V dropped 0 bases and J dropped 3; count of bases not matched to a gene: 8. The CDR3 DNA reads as TGTGCCAGCAGCGTAGAGGGACAGATCTTTGACTATGGCTACACCTTC. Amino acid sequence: CASSVEGQIFDYGYTF.

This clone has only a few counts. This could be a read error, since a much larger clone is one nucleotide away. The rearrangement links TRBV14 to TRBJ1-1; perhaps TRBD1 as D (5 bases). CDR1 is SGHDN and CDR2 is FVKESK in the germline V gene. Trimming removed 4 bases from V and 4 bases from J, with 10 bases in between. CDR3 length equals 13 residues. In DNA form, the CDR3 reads TGTGCCAGCAGCCTGGGGGGAGGCACTGAAGCTTTCTTT. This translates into CASSLGGGTEAFF.

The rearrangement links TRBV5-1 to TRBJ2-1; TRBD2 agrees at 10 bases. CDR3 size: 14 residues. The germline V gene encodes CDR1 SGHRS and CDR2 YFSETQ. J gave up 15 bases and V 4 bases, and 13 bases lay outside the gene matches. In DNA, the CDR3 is TGCGCCAGCAGCCCCCTGGTAGCGGGAGGTTTCGCGTTCTTC. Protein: CASSPLVAGGFAFF.

As DNA, the CDR3 is TGTGCCAGCAGCTTGGCCGCGGAACGTATGAACACTGAAGCTTTCTTT. Translation gives CASSLAAERMNTEAFF. The chain links TRBV7-8 to TRBJ1-1; D ambiguous. Germline lookup yields CDR1 SGHVS and CDR2 FQNEAQ. V was cut by 3 bases and J by 0 bases, with 14 bases left in between. This CDR3 comprises 16 residues.

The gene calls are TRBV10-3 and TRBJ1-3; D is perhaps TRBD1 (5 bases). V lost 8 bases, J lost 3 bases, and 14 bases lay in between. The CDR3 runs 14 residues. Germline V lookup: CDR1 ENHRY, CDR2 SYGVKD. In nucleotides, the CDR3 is TGTGCCATCGGAACGGGGGGAATTGGAAACACCATATATTTT. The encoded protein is CAIGTGGIGNTIYF.

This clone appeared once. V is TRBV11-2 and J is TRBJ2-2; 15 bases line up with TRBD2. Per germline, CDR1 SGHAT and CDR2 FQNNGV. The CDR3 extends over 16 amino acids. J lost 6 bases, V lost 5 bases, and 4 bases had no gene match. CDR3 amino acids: CASSHGLAGGPGELFF. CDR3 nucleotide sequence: TGTGCCAGCAGCCACGGACTAGCGGGGGGGCCCGGGGAGCTGTTTTTT. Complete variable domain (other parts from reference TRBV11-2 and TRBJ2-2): EAGVAQSPRYKIIEKRQSVAFWCNPISGHATLYWYQQILGQGPKLLIQFQNNGVVDDSQLPKDRFSAERLKGVDSTLKIQPAKLEDSAVYLCASSHGLAGGPGELFFGEGSRLTVL.